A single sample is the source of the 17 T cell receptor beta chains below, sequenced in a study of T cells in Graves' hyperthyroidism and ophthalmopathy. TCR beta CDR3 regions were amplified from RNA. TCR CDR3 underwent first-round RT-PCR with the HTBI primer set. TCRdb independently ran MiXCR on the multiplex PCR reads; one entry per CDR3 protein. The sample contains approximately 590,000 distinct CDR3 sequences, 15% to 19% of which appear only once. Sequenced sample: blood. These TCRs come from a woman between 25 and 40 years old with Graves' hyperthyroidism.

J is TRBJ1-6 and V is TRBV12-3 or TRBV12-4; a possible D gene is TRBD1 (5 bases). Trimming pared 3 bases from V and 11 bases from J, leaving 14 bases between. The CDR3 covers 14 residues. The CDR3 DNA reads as TGTGCCAGCAGTTTTCGGGGGTTCGGGACACCCCTCCACTTT. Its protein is CASSFRGFGTPLHF.

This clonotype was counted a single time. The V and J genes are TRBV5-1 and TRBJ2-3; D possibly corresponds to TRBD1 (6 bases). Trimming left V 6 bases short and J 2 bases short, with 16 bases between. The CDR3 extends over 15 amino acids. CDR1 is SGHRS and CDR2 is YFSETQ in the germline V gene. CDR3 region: CASKAPDRNTDTQYF. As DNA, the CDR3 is TGCGCCAGCAAGGCCCCGGACAGAAACACAGATACGCAGTATTTT.

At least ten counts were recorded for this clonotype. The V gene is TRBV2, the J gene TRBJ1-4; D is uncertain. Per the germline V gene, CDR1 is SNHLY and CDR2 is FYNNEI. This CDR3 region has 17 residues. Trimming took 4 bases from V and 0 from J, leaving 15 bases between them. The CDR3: CASSGHPGFPTNEKLFF. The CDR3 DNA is TGTGCCAGCAGTGGACATCCTGGGTTCCCAACTAATGAAAAACTGTTTTTT.

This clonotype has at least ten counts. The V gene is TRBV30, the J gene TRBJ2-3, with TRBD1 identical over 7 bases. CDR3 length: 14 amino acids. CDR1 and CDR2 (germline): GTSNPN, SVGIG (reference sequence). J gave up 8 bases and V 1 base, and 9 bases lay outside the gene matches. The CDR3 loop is CAWSGGQNLGTQYF. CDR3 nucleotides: TGTGCCTGGAGTGGGGGACAGAATCTGGGTACGCAGTATTTT.

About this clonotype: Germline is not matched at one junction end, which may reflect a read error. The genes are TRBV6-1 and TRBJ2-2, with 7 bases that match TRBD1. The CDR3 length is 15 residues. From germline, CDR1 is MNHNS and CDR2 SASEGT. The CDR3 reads CASSEQGVNSGELFF. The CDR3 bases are TGTGCCAGCAGTGAACAGGGGGTCAACAGCGGGGAGCTGTTTTTT.

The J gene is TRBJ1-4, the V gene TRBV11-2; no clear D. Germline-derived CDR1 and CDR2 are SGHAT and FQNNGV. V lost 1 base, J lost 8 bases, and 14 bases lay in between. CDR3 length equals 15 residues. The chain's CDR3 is CASSLVIGSGEKLFF. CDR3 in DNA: TGTGCCAGCAGCTTAGTAATCGGGTCCGGAGAAAAACTGTTTTTT.

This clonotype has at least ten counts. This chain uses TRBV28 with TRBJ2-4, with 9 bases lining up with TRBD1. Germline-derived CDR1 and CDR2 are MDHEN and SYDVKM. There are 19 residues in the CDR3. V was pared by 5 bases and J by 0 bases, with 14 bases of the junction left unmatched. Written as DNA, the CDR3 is TGTGCCAGCAGTCTACCGGGACAGGGAGTTCGACTAGCCAAAAACATTCAGTACTTC. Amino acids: CASSLPGQGVRLAKNIQYF.

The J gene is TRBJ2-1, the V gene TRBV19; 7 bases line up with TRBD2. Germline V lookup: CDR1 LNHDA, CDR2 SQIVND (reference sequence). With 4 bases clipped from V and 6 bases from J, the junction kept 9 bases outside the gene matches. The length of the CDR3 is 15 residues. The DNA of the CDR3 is TGTGCCAGTAGTACGACGACTAGCCTTTTCAATGAGCAGTTCTTC. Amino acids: CASSTTTSLFNEQFF. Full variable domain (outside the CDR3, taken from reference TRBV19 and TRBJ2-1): DGGITQSPKYLFRKEGQNVTLSCEQNLNHDAMYWYRQDPGQGLRLIYYSQIVNDFQKGDIAEGYSVSREKKESFPLTVTSAQKNPTAFYLCASSTTTSLFNEQFFGPGTRLTVL.

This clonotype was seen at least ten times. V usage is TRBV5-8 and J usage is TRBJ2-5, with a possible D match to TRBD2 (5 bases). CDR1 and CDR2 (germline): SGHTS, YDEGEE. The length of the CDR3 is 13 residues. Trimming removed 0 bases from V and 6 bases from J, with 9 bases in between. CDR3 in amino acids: CASSLGLLQTQYF. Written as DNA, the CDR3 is TGTGCCAGCAGCTTGGGACTACTTCAGACCCAGTACTTC.

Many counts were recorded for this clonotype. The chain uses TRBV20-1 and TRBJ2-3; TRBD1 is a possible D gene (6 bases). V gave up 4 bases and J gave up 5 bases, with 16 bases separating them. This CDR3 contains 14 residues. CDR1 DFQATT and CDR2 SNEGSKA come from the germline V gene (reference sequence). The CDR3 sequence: CSANSRDTLDTQYF. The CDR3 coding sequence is TGCAGTGCTAATTCCCGGGACACTTTAGATACGCAGTATTTT.

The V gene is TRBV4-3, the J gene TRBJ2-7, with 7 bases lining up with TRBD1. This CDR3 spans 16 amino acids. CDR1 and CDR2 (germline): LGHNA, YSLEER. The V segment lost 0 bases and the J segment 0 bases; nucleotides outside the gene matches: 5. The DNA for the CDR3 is TGCGCCAGCAGCCAAGATCGGGCAGGGGGCTCCTACGAGCAGTACTTC. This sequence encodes CASSQDRAGGSYEQYF.

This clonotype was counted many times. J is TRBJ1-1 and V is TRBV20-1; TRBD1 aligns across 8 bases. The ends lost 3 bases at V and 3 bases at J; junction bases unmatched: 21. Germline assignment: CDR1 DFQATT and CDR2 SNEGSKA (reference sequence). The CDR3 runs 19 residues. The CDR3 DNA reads TGCAGTGCTAGGAGCGTCGAAATTCTGGACAGGGTTGGCGACACTGAAGCTTTCTTT. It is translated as CSARSVEILDRVGDTEAFF.

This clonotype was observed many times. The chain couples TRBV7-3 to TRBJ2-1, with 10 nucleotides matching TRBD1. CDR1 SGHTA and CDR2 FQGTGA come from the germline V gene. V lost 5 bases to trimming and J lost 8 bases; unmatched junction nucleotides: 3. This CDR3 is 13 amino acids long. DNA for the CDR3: TGTGCCAGCAGCCTTGGGACAGGGGATGAGCAGTTCTTC. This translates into CASSLGTGDEQFF.

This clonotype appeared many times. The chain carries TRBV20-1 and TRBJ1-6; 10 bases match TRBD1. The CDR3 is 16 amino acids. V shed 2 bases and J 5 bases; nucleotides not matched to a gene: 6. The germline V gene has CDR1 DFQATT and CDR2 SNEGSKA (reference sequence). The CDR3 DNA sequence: TGCAGTGCTAGACTACGACAGGGGGCACATAATTCACCCCTCCACTTT. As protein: CSARLRQGAHNSPLHF.

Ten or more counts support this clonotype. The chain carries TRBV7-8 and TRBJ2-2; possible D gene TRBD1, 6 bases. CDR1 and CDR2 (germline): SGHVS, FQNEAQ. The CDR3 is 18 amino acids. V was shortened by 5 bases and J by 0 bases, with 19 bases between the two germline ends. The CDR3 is CASSLKAGQPTNTGELFF. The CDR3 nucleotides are TGTGCCAGCAGCCTAAAGGCCGGACAGCCGACGAACACCGGGGAGCTGTTTTTT.

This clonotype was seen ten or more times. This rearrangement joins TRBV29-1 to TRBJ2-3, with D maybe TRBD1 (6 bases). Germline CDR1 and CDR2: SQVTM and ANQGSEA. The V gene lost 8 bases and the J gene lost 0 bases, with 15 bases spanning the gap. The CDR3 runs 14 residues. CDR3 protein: CSSIEQGSTDTQYF. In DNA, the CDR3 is TGCAGCTCAATCGAGCAGGGGAGCACAGATACGCAGTATTTT.

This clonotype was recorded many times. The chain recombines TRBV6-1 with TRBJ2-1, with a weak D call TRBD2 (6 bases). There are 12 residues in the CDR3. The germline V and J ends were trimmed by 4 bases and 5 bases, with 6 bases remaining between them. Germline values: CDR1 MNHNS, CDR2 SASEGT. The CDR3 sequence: CASSGGDNEQFF. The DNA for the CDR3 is TGTGCCAGCAGTGGCGGGGACAATGAGCAGTTCTTC.